Each of the 22 T cell receptor beta chains below was sequenced from the same sample in a study of lymphopenia after photon versus proton radiotherapy. Sequencing was performed with immunoSEQ multiplex PCR; in TCRdb, only in-frame clones are kept and a portion is missing. Counted here are approximately 65,000 clones, over 70% occurring once; the ten biggest clones make up more than 10%. The input for sequencing was peripheral blood, taken from a patient treated with proton-based radiotherapy. The receptors derive from an elderly man with esophageal cancer.

This rearrangement joins TRBV7-6 to TRBJ2-7; D is ambiguous. Germline CDR1 is SGHVS and CDR2 is FNYEAQ. The CDR3 runs 14 residues. V shed 2 bases and J shed 4 bases, with 12 bases lying between them. The DNA for the CDR3 is TGTGCCAGCAGCTTACGGACCCCACCTTACGAGCAGTACTTC. It translates to CASSLRTPPYEQYF.

This clone was counted many times. This chain joins TRBV19 and TRBJ2-7; the D gene could be TRBD1 or TRBD2 (5 bases each). CDR1 LNHDA and CDR2 SQIVND come from the germline V gene (reference sequence). CDR3 size: 15 residues. Trimming stripped 3 bases from V and 0 bases from J, with 12 bases between. CDR3 loop: CASSIMGDRSYEQYF. The CDR3 nucleotides are TGTGCCAGTAGTATTATGGGGGACCGCTCCTACGAGCAGTACTTC.

The gene calls are TRBV6-5 and TRBJ2-7; D not resolved. Germline CDR1 MNHEY, CDR2 SVGAGI. This CDR3 region has 15 residues. Trimming took 0 bases from V and 4 from J, leaving 13 bases between them. The CDR3 sequence is CASSYSNQPQYEQYF. The DNA of the CDR3 is TGTGCCAGCAGTTACTCGAATCAACCCCAATACGAGCAGTACTTC.

This sequence joins TRBV5-1 and TRBJ1-2; TRBD1 agrees at 7 bases. The CDR3 length is 15 residues. Trimming removed 5 bases from V and 4 bases from J; junction bases left unmatched: 11. Germline V CDR1 and CDR2: SGHRS, YFSETQ. The CDR3 protein is CASRSTGAASYGYTF. In DNA, the CDR3 is TGCGCCAGCAGAAGTACAGGGGCGGCGAGCTATGGCTACACCTTC.

The chain recombines TRBV6-1 with TRBJ2-1; D possibly corresponds to TRBD2 (5 bases). The V end was cut by 2 bases, the J end by 8 bases, with 10 bases between. This CDR3 region has 13 residues. Germline V gene sequence: CDR1 MNHNS, CDR2 SASEGT. DNA of the CDR3: TGTGCCAGCAGTGAACTAGGAGGCGATGAGCAGTTCTTC. Translated: CASSELGGDEQFF.

The chain has TRBV29-1 and TRBJ1-2, with 10 nucleotides matching TRBD1. The CDR3 consists of 14 residues. CDR1 is SQVTM, CDR2 ANQGSEA, per germline. V shed 5 bases, J shed 5 bases, and the junction held 8 bases outside the gene matches. CDR3 loop: CSVLDWDRGYGYTF. The CDR3 DNA reads as TGCAGCGTTTTGGATTGGGACAGGGGTTATGGCTACACCTTC.

J is TRBJ2-1 and V is TRBV5-1, with 13 nucleotides matching TRBD2. The germline V gene encodes CDR1 SGHRS and CDR2 YFSETQ. The junction had 6 bases not matched to a gene; V was cut back by 4 bases and J by 11 bases. The CDR3 consists of 14 residues. CDR3 residues: CASSEGLAGAKQFF. CDR3 DNA: TGCGCCAGCAGCGAAGGACTAGCGGGAGCGAAGCAGTTCTTC.

The rearrangement uses TRBV9 and TRBJ1-2; tentative D call: TRBD1 (6 bases). This CDR3 has 15 residues. Germline CDR1 and CDR2: SGDLS and YYNGEE. The ends were cut back, 0 bases at V and 1 base at J, with 10 bases in the middle. The CDR3 here is CASSVEGDGNYGYTF. CDR3 DNA sequence: TGTGCCAGCAGCGTAGAGGGGGACGGTAACTATGGCTACACCTTC.

To note about this clone: Sequence at one end of the junction differs from germline and may be a read error. The chain is built from TRBV7-7 and TRBJ2-5; 7 positions match TRBD1. The CDR3 runs 15 residues. Germline lookup yields CDR1 SSHAT and CDR2 FNYEAQ (reference sequence). The CDR3 nucleotides are TGTGCTAGCAGCACCCGACAGGGTAGCGCGGAGACCCAGTACTTC. As protein: CASSTRQGSAETQYF.

CDR3 DNA sequence: TGTGCCAGCAGTTACAGTGAGAATGAAAAACTGTTTTTT. It translates to CASSYSENEKLFF. This chain uses TRBV6-5 with TRBJ1-4; no definite D call. CDR1 and CDR2 from the germline V gene are MNHEY and SVGAGI. Trimming took off 2 bases at V and 5 bases at J, with 6 bases between the two ends. This CDR3 contains 13 residues.

The V and J genes are TRBV4-2 and TRBJ2-7; 7 nucleotides line up with TRBD2. The CDR3 loop spans 16 amino acids. With V trimmed by 4 bases and J by 6 bases, 15 bases remained unmatched. The germline CDR1 and CDR2 sequences are LGHNA and YNFKEQ. DNA for the CDR3: TGTGCCAGCAGCCCCTGGAAGCGGGATGAATTCTCCGAGCAGTACTTC. It codes for CASSPWKRDEFSEQYF.

J is TRBJ1-5 and V is TRBV5-5; weak D call: TRBD1 (6 bases). Trimming took 3 bases from V and 6 from J, leaving 13 bases between them. The CDR3 is 14 residues long. Germline loops: CDR1 SGHKS, CDR2 YYEKEE (reference sequence). The CDR3 bases are TGTGCCAGCAGCTGGGGGCAGGGTAGTCAGCCCCAGCATTTT. Translated, it gives CASSWGQGSQPQHF. The full variable domain, with the rest looked up from reference TRBV5-5 and TRBJ1-5, is DAGVTQSPTHLIKTRGQQVTLRCSPISGHKSVSWYQQVLGQGPQFIFQYYEKEERGRGNFPDRFSARQFPNYSSELNVNALLLGDSALYLCASSWGQGSQPQHFGDGTRLSIL.

This clone came up once. V and J are TRBV9 and TRBJ2-4; 9 bases line up with TRBD1. The trim removed 4 bases at V and 5 bases at J, leaving 7 bases unmatched. The CDR3 has 15 amino acids. CDR1 and CDR2 from the germline V gene are SGDLS and YYNGEE. The CDR3 protein is CASSPRTGAQNIQYF. The CDR3 region has the DNA TGTGCCAGCAGCCCACGGACAGGGGCGCAAAACATTCAGTACTTC.

The chain is built from TRBV5-1 and TRBJ2-3; tentatively, D is TRBD2 (6 bases). The germline V gene has CDR1 SGHRS and CDR2 YFSETQ. This CDR3 is built from 16 residues. The ends were cut back, 0 bases at V and 2 bases at J, with 13 bases in the middle. CDR3 bases: TGCGCCAGCAGCTTGGTGAACGGGGGAAACACAGATACGCAGTATTTT. Translation: CASSLVNGGNTDTQYF.

Of note for this clone: The germline gene is not matched at one end of the junction; a read error may be the cause. J is TRBJ2-1 and V is TRBV14, with a tentative D call TRBD2 (5 bases). Germline V gene sequence: CDR1 SGHDN, CDR2 FVKESK. The CDR3 loop spans 13 amino acids. The CDR3: CASSLVDWSAWIF. The DNA for the CDR3 is TGTGCCAGCAGCCTCGTGGACTGGTCTGCGTGGATCTTC.

This clone was counted a few times. The chain employs TRBV30 and TRBJ1-5; 8 bases agree with TRBD1. The CDR3 totals 13 residues. Germline assignment: CDR1 GTSNPN and CDR2 SVGIG (reference sequence). With 5 bases clipped from V and 5 bases from J, the junction kept 5 bases outside the gene matches. Here the CDR3 reads CAWGQGAYQPQHF. In nucleotides, the CDR3 is TGTGCCTGGGGTCAGGGGGCCTATCAGCCCCAGCATTTT.

This clone was seen just once. The rearrangement links TRBV5-1 to TRBJ2-5, with 8 bases lining up with TRBD2. The CDR3 has 14 residues. In germline, CDR1 is SGHRS, CDR2 YFSETQ. The V and J ends lost 3 bases and 1 base, in that order; junction bases with no gene match: 2. CDR3 amino acids: CASSSTSVQETQYF. The CDR3 nucleotides are TGCGCCAGCAGCTCGACTAGCGTCCAAGAGACCCAGTACTTC. Drawing the rest from reference TRBV5-1 and TRBJ2-5, the complete variable domain is KAGVTQTPRYLIKTRGQQVTLSCSPISGHRSVSWYQQTPGQGLQFLFEYFSETQRNKGNFPGRFSGRQFSNSRSEMNVSTLELGDSALYLCASSSTSVQETQYFGPGTRLLVL.

V usage is TRBV10-3 and J usage is TRBJ2-3, with D perhaps matching TRBD1 or TRBD2 (5 bases each). The CDR3 length is 21 residues. Germline-derived CDR1 and CDR2 are ENHRY and SYGVKD. The V end was cut by 0 bases, the J end by 4 bases, with 29 bases between. DNA of the CDR3: TGTGCCATCAGTGAGTCGAGAGGACGGACTCACATCCAAGGGGCCCCAGATACGCAGTATTTT. Translating gives CAISESRGRTHIQGAPDTQYF.

J is TRBJ1-5 and V is TRBV6-4, with 7 bases fitting TRBD1. J was trimmed by 2 bases and V by 6 bases; bases with no gene match: 7. Germline V gene sequence: CDR1 MRHNA, CDR2 SNTAGT. The CDR3 spans 15 residues. Written as DNA, the CDR3 is TGTGCCAGCAGCGAGGACAGGAGATGCAATCAGCCCCAGCATTTT. This gives the protein CASSEDRRCNQPQHF.

This clone came up once. The chain joins TRBV15 to TRBJ2-1; D is unclear. Per the germline V gene, CDR1 is LNHNV and CDR2 is YYDKDF (reference sequence). The CDR3 length is 15 residues. V shed 0 bases and J shed 4 bases, with 10 bases lying between them. The CDR3 DNA reads as TGTGCCACCAGCAGAGATGGCCACCCATACAATGAGCAGTTCTTC. Translated, it gives CATSRDGHPYNEQFF.

This clone has more than one count but fewer than ten. The chain uses TRBV5-1 and TRBJ1-1; 9 bases are shared with TRBD1. The trim removed 0 bases at V and 4 bases at J, leaving 1 base unmatched. The CDR3 runs to 14 residues. The germline CDR1 and CDR2 sequences are SGHRS and YFSETQ. The CDR3 coding sequence is TGCGCCAGCAGCTTGGGACAGGGGGTCACTGAAGCTTTCTTT. Translating gives CASSLGQGVTEAFF.

CDR3 region: CASSIGDRGDIQYF. CDR3 bases: TGTGCCAGTAGTATTGGGGACAGGGGGGACATTCAGTACTTC. The gene calls are TRBV19 and TRBJ2-4, with 11 bases aligning to TRBD1. This CDR3 contains 14 residues. Per the germline V gene, CDR1 is LNHDA and CDR2 is SQIVND (reference sequence). The trim removed 3 bases at V and 8 bases at J, leaving 3 bases unmatched.